This T cell receptor (beta chain) was captured by sequencing in a study of OX40 agonist ivuxolimab in advanced cancers. The CDR3 runs to 14 residues. V gave up 9 bases and J gave up 0 bases, with 12 bases separating them. Per germline, CDR1 ENHRY and CDR2 SYGVKD. Whole-study findings and limits: Among T cells, CD8+ cells averaged more expanded clones than CD4+ cells.

Using immunoSEQ multiplex PCR, the repertoire was profiled, and TCRdb retains in-frame clones only, with some absent. The table lists about 79,000 clones, approximately 86% of them singletons. Worth noting for this clone: Its antigen remains unknown.

This TCR was recovered from an adult with an advanced solid tumor such as melanoma, head and neck, liver or kidney cancer. Sequencing used CD4+ or CD8+ T cells sorted from blood, obtained in a trial of the OX40 agonist ivuxolimab. V gene TRBV10-3 combines with J gene TRBJ2-1; tentatively, D is TRBD2 (7 bases). The DNA of the CDR3 is TGTGCCATACAAGGGGGGGGCTCCTACAATGAGCAGTTCTTC. It specifies CAIQGGGSYNEQFF.